This is a list of T cell receptor beta chains from one sample in a study of shared clonotypes between healthy human individuals. The assay was immunoSEQ multiplex PCR, and TCRdb's table has in-frame clones only and misses some. The sample has 1,400,000 or so clones; approximately 98.5% are singletons. The sample comprised naive CD4+ T cells sorted from blood. The source of these receptors is a young man in good health. Each CDR3 is given with its conserved first and last residue. Each record gives: clone size, D gene, J gene, V gene, CDR3 DNA, CDR3 protein. A D gene is named only where the DNA matches it firmly. Expanded clones are given a class, and other clones once, few, many or no size at all.

- | - | TRBJ2-3 | TRBV5-1 | TGCGCCAGCAGCCCCCGGGGCGACGGCACAGATACGCAGTATTTT | CASSPRGDGTDTQYF
- | - | TRBJ1-2 | TRBV2 | TGTGCCAGCAGTGGGGGCACTAACTATGGCTACACCTTC | CASSGGTNYGYTF
- | TRBD2 | TRBJ2-1 | TRBV7-8 | TGTGCCAGCAGCTTAGCTAGGACTAGAGGAAACAATGAGCAGTTCTTC | CASSLARTRGNNEQFF
- | - | TRBJ2-7 | TRBV29-1 | TGCAGCGTTGTGGTGACCAACCAGGCCTACGAGCAGTACTTC | CSVVVTNQAYEQYF
- | - | TRBJ2-7 | TRBV21-1 | - | CASSKVGQGSYEQYF
- | TRBD1 | TRBJ2-1 | TRBV10-3 | TGTGCCATCAGTGTTGACCGGGACAGGGTCAATGAGCAGTTCTTC | CAISVDRDRVNEQFF
- | - | TRBJ2-1 | TRBV7-6 | TGTGCCAGCAGTGGAAAGGGGTACAATGAGCAGTTCTTC | CASSGKGYNEQFF
once | TRBD1 | TRBJ2-7 | TRBV10-1 | TGCGCCAGCAGGTGGGACAGAACCTACGAGCAGTACTTC | CASRWDRTYEQYF
once | TRBD1 | TRBJ2-1 | TRBV30 | TGTGCCTGGACTCTCGGACAGGCCAACAATGAGCAGTTCTTC | CAWTLGQANNEQFF
- | - | TRBJ2-1 | TRBV28 | TGTGCCAGCAGTTGGTATCAGAGCTCCTACAATGAGCAGTTCTTC | CASSWYQSSYNEQFF
- | - | TRBJ2-3 | TRBV7-8 | TGTGCCAGCAGCCACAGGATAGATACGCAGTATTTT | CASSHRIDTQYF
once | TRBD2 | TRBJ2-7 | TRBV9 | TGTGCCAGCACCCCGACTAGCCAATCCTACGAGCAGTACTTC | CASTPTSQSYEQYF
- | - | TRBJ1-1 | TRBV25-1 | TGTGCCAGCAGTGAGAGGACATCGAACACTGAAGCTTTCTTT | CASSERTSNTEAFF
- | - | TRBJ2-3 | TRBV6-1 | TGTGCCAGCAGGGACACAGGGTTTAGCACAGATACGCAGTATTTT | CASRDTGFSTDTQYF
- | - | TRBJ1-4 | TRBV28 | TGTGCCAGCAGTTTATGGTCCGGACTCAATGAAAAACTGTTTTTT | CASSLWSGLNEKLFF
- | TRBD1 | TRBJ2-7 | TRBV10-2 | TGCGCCAGCAAGGACAGGGGTTACGAGCAGTACTTC | CASKDRGYEQYF
- | - | TRBJ2-1 | TRBV7-8 | TGTGCCAGCAGCTTAGGGGGACAAGTTTACAATGAGCAGTTCTTC | CASSLGGQVYNEQFF
once | TRBD2 | TRBJ2-1 | TRBV5-4 | TGTGCCAGCAGCTTGGGACTAGCGGACAGCTCCTACAATGAGCAGTTCTTC | CASSLGLADSSYNEQFF
- | - | TRBJ1-1 | TRBV10-3 | TGTGCCATCAGTGAGTCGAGGGGGAACACTGAAGCTTTCTTT | CAISESRGNTEAFF
- | - | TRBJ2-1 | TRBV18 | TGTGCCAGCTCACCAATCCGGGAGAACAATGAGCAGTTCTTC | CASSPIRENNEQFF
- | - | TRBJ1-2 | TRBV7-8 | TGTGCCAGCAGCTTAGGACGGGGTAGGGATGGCTACACCTTC | CASSLGRGRDGYTF
- | TRBD1 | TRBJ1-2 | TRBV11-2 | TGTGCCAGCAGCTGGGACAGGCCCCGCAATGGCTACACCTTC | CASSWDRPRNGYTF
- | TRBD1 | TRBJ2-1 | TRBV5-1 | TGCGCCAGCAGCTTGGCGGCAGGGGGCGCGGATGAGCAGTTCTTC | CASSLAAGGADEQFF
- | TRBD1 | TRBJ2-2 | TRBV18 | TGTGCCAGCTCACCCCTCGGACAGGTCCGGAACACCGGGGAGCTGTTTTTT | CASSPLGQVRNTGELFF